This TCR beta chain was sequenced during a study of CD8 T cells in Susac syndrome. Germline V gene data show CDR1 as SGHAT and CDR2 as FQNNGV. V shed 1 base and J 8 bases; nucleotides not matched to a gene: 5. This CDR3 comprises 15 residues. Random hexamers primed reverse transcription of about 0.45 to 1 ug RNA. Amplification of the TCR beta CDR3 was carried out by immunoSEQ multiplex PCR, which spanned a total of 54 Vbeta and 13 Jbeta segments. Via MiXCR, TCRdb re-called the immunoSEQ multiplex PCR reads, giving one row per CDR3 protein. The sample consists of approximately 140,000 distinct CDR3 sequences, 80% to 85% of them appearing once. The study sequenced TCR beta in blood CD8+ and CD4+ T cells. Relapsing-remitting disease, either stable or active, was present in the multiple sclerosis controls, who were treatment-naive patients. Negative isolation was used for CD8+ and CD4+ T cells and FACS enrichment for TEMRA cells.

The chain is built from TRBV11-2 and TRBJ2-1, with 10 bases that match TRBD2. The sample consisted of CD8+ T cells from PBMCs. The TCR was taken from a human donor with multiple sclerosis. In DNA, the CDR3 is TGTGCCAGCAGCTTAGGGACCGGGACTAGCGATGAGCAGTTCTTC. Its translation: CASSLGTGTSDEQFF. Variable domain in full (rest from reference TRBV11-2 and TRBJ2-1): EAGVAQSPRYKIIEKRQSVAFWCNPISGHATLYWYQQILGQGPKLLIQFQNNGVVDDSQLPKDRFSAERLKGVDSTLKIQPAKLEDSAVYLCASSLGTGTSDEQFFGPGTRLTVL.